This T cell receptor (beta chain) was profiled in a study of CD4 T cells in relation to SARS-CoV-2 and coronaviruses. Study background: Controls used an HIV-1 Nef peptide pool or no peptide.

This clone has a handful of counts. What it binds is not known. The unexposed donors gave CD4+ T cells in 2011-2018, prior to COVID-19. After less than 11 days of culture, CD4+ T cells were isolated. General study points: No donor gave both pre-pandemic and post-infection samples.

Germline lookup yields CDR1 LNHDA and CDR2 SQIVND (reference sequence). The CDR3 sequence is 13 residues long. V was clipped by 7 bases and J by 10 bases; unmatched bases: 10. Generated by immunoSEQ multiplex PCR, the TCRdb table keeps only in-frame clones and is missing some. Altogether tens of thousands of clones are present, 70% to 85% being singletons, with the ten largest covering about 15%. Sequenced sample: CD4+ T cells from PBMCs, cultured in vitro. The rearrangement joins TRBV19 to TRBJ1-2, with 9 bases that match TRBD1. This TCR came from a human donor in good health. The CDR3 bases are TGTGCCAGTAAGGGACAGGGAACCCGGGACTACACCTTC. It encodes CASKGQGTRDYTF.